This T cell receptor (beta chain) was found in a study of blood T cell repertoires in COVID-19. The germline V gene encodes CDR1 MDHEN and CDR2 SYDVKM. Unmatched junction bases numbered 14, after V lost 7 bases and J lost 4 bases. The CDR3 extends over 17 amino acids. In the study's own analysis: From reference gene primer amplification, estimates of nucleated cell counts were derived. TCRdb's copy holds only in-frame clones and misses some; the assay was immunoSEQ multiplex PCR. V, J and clone size derive from that table, while D and trimming were established from the DNA sequence. The sample yields 80,000 or so clones, roughly 85% seen once. Seattle cases were enrolled at active infection and followed longitudinally.

Sequenced: peripheral blood. This receptor was taken from a man in his fifties or sixties with COVID-19, enrolled during active disease. This chain connects TRBV28 to TRBJ2-3, with 10 bases matching TRBD1. CDR3 nucleotide sequence: TGTGCCAGCAACCGGTCGGGGGGACAGGGGTTGTCAGATACGCAGTATTTT. Translated, it gives CASNRSGGQGLSDTQYF.